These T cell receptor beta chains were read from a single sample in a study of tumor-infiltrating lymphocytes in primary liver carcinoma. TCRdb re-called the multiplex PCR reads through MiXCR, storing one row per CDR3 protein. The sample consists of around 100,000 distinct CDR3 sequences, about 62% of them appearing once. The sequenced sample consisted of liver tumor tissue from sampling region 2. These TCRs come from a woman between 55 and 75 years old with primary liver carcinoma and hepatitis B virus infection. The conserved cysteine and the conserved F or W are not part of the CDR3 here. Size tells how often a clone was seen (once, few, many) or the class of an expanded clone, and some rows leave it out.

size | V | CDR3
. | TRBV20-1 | SASLVASGSYEQY
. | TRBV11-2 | ASSRARLAVYEQH
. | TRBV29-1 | SVRTGYQPQY
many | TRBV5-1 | ASSGAGNRGTEAF
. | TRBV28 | DITGGGDQPQH
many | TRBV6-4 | ASSDTSSRELF
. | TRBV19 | ASSRAAGADTQY
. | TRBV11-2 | ACSPPHGPTGELF
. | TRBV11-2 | ASSKDRGTIYTQY
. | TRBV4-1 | TSSQGWQGGLGDTQY
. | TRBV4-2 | AGSQERLSTDTQY
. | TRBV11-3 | AIRLGASGSLEQF
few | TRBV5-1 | ASSPAGATEAF
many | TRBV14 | ASSQLGQGRGSNSPLH
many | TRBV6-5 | ASSRTSAQETQY
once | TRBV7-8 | ASSSRLAGHSDTQY
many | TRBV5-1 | ASSFAPTTSYNEQF